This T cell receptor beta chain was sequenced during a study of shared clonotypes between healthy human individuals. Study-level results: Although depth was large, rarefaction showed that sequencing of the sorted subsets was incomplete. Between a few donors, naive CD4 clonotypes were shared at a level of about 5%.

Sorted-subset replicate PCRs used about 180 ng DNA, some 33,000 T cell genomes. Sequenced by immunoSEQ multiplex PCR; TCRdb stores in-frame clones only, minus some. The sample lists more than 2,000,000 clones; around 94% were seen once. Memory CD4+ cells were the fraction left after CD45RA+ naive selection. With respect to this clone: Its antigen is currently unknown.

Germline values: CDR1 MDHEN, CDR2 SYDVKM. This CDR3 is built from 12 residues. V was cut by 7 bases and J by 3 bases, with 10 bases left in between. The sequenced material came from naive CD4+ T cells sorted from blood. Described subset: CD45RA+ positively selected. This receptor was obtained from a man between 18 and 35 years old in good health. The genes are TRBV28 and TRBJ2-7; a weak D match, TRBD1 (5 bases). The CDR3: CASTRRGYEQYF. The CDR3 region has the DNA TGTGCCAGCACTCGAAGGGGCTACGAGCAGTACTTC.